The present T cell receptor beta chain was sequenced within a study of identical twins. MiXCR, run by TCRdb on the 5' RACE reads, gives a single entry per CDR3 protein. The sample has roughly 290,000 distinct CDR3 sequences; over 8.5% are singletons. Overall study results and limits: The more abundant beta clonotypes in cord blood had fewer insertions, and memory repertoires did not show this. Out-of-frame alpha sequences common to twins exhibited a surplus of low generation probability.

Comment on this clonotype: Its cognate antigen is unknown.

Germline V gene data show CDR1 as MNHEY and CDR2 as SMNVEV (reference sequence). The ends were cut back, 0 bases at V and 6 bases at J, with 12 bases in the middle. The CDR3 totals 14 residues. This same sample was also part of a study on yellow fever vaccine responses in identical twins.

This receptor was obtained from a woman between 18 and 29 years old in good health. The rearrangement links TRBV27 to TRBJ2-7; D not certain. Input material: CD8+ T cells sorted from blood. CDR3 nucleotides: TGTGCCAGCAGTTTATCATACACTCCCCTCGAGCAGTACTTC. Amino acids: CASSLSYTPLEQYF.